This passage covers 16 T cell receptor beta chains from one sample sequenced in a study of T cell responses to AZD1222 COVID-19 vaccine. Using immunoSEQ multiplex PCR, the repertoire was profiled, and TCRdb retains in-frame clones only, with some absent. In the table there are roughly 120,000 clones, over 80% of which are singletons. The sample in question was peripheral blood, obtained on day 0 of AZD1222 vaccination. The receptors stem from an adult in good health.

This chain joins TRBV4-1 and TRBJ1-4; D not resolved. The length of the CDR3 is 16 residues. Germline CDR1 and CDR2: MGHRA and YSYEKL. The V end was cut by 4 bases, the J end by 3 bases, with 15 bases between. CDR3 residues: CASSLYGIQPNEKLFF. CDR3 nucleotide sequence: TGCGCCAGCAGCCTGTACGGGATCCAGCCTAATGAAAAACTGTTTTTT.

The count of this clone is one. The chain uses TRBV6-5 and TRBJ1-2, with 8 positions matching TRBD1. The V segment lost 6 bases and the J segment 4 bases; nucleotides outside the gene matches: 4. The germline CDR1 and CDR2 sequences are MNHEY and SVGAGI. This CDR3 spans 13 amino acids. CDR3 coding DNA: TGTGCCAGCAGCCGAGGACAGGGCTATGGCTACACCTTC. It is translated as CASSRGQGYGYTF.

This clone has a single count. The gene calls are TRBV7-2 and TRBJ2-7; 10 bases agree with TRBD2. The junction had 1 base not matched to a gene; V was cut back by 3 bases and J by 2 bases. This CDR3 is built from 14 residues. Germline V lookup: CDR1 SGHTA, CDR2 FQGNSA. The DNA for the CDR3 is TGTGCCAGCAGCTTCACTAGCGGGGCCTACGAGCAGTACTTC. This translates into CASSFTSGAYEQYF.

V and J are TRBV2 and TRBJ1-4; 7 nucleotides agree with TRBD1. Germline loops: CDR1 SNHLY, CDR2 FYNNEI. Trimming at V came to 7 bases and at J to 1 base, leaving 3 bases not matched to a gene. The CDR3 is made up of 14 amino acids. CDR3 bases: TGTGCCAGCATAGGGGACAGAACTAATGAAAAACTGTTTTTT. Translating gives CASIGDRTNEKLFF. Looking up the rest from reference TRBV2 and TRBJ1-4 gives the full variable domain: EPEVTQTPSHQVTQMGQEVILRCVPISNHLYFYWYRQILGQKVEFLVSFYNNEISEKSEIFDDQFSVERPDGSNFTLKIRSTKLEDSAMYFCASIGDRTNEKLFFGSGTQLSVL.

The rearrangement links TRBV2 to TRBJ1-1; D may be TRBD1 (6 bases). The V gene lost 0 bases and the J gene lost 11 bases, with 16 bases spanning the gap. Germline lookup yields CDR1 SNHLY and CDR2 FYNNEI. The CDR3 consists of 14 residues. The CDR3 spells CASSEAVQGGLAFF. In DNA form, the CDR3 reads TGTGCCAGCAGTGAAGCGGTACAGGGTGGACTGGCTTTCTTT.

The chain links TRBV7-6 to TRBJ1-2; 7 bases are shared with TRBD1. CDR3 size: 17 residues. The V and J ends lost 1 base and 0 bases, in that order; junction bases with no gene match: 8. The germline gives CDR1 SGHVS, CDR2 FNYEAQ. Written as DNA, the CDR3 is TGTGCCAGCAGCTTAGTAGGGGCAGGGGGAGCTAACTATGGCTACACCTTC. Translation: CASSLVGAGGANYGYTF.

The chain carries TRBV6-5 and TRBJ2-7; maybe TRBD2 (6 bases). With 6 bases removed from V and 4 bases from J, the gap between germline ends came to 16 bases. The CDR3 is made up of 14 amino acids. Looked up from germline, CDR1 is MNHEY and CDR2 is SVGAGI. The CDR3 region has the DNA TGTGCCAGCAGCCTTAGCGGTTTCATTTACGAGCAGTACTTC. It encodes CASSLSGFIYEQYF.

The chain combines TRBV5-1 with TRBJ2-7; 7 bases align to TRBD1. The CDR3 contains 16 residues. Germline lookup yields CDR1 SGHRS and CDR2 YFSETQ. Trimming took 4 bases from V and 2 from J; bases not matched to a gene: 12. DNA of the CDR3: TGCGCCAGCAGCCAGGGACAGCCTTTAGGGGCCTACGAGCAGTACTTC. It is translated as CASSQGQPLGAYEQYF.

This chain uses TRBV30 with TRBJ1-1, with no clear D. The CDR3 extends over 14 amino acids. Germline lookup yields CDR1 GTSNPN and CDR2 SVGIG (reference sequence). With 4 bases removed from V and 3 bases from J, the gap between germline ends came to 15 bases. CDR3 protein: CAWKVSSDHTEAFF. The CDR3 DNA reads TGTGCCTGGAAGGTCTCGTCAGATCACACTGAAGCTTTCTTT. The whole variable domain, filled in from reference TRBV30 and TRBJ1-1, reads SQTIHQWPATLVQPVGSPLSLECTVEGTSNPNLYWYRQAAGRGLQLLFYSVGIGQISSEVPQNLSASRPQDRQFILSSKKLLLSDSGFYLCAWKVSSDHTEAFFGQGTRLTVV.

The chain joins TRBV7-2 to TRBJ2-3, with 7 nucleotides matching TRBD1. Germline V gene lookup returns CDR1 SGHTA and CDR2 FQGNSA. This CDR3 has 13 amino acids. The V gene end was trimmed by 5 bases and the J gene end by 4 bases; junction bases not matched to a gene: 3. The CDR3 spells CASSAQGADTQYF. CDR3 coding DNA: TGTGCCAGCAGCGCTCAGGGGGCAGATACGCAGTATTTT.

This chain uses TRBV20-1 with TRBJ2-5; no reliable D call. The CDR3 contains 11 residues. The germline V gene encodes CDR1 DFQATT and CDR2 SNEGSKA (reference sequence). Trimming left V 6 bases short and J 2 bases short, with 7 bases between. CDR3 loop: CSAVGQETQYF. CDR3 DNA sequence: TGCAGTGCAGTCGGTCAAGAGACCCAGTACTTC.

The rearrangement links TRBV29-1 to TRBJ2-7, with 7 bases that match TRBD2. The CDR3 contains 14 residues. The V gene's germline CDR1 is SQVTM and CDR2 ANQGSEA. Trimming at V came to 7 bases and at J to 6 bases, leaving 15 bases not matched to a gene. CDR3 sequence: CSASSGGSGREQYF. The CDR3 bases are TGCAGCGCCTCCTCGGGCGGGAGCGGTCGCGAGCAGTACTTC.

The V gene is TRBV3-1 (or the pseudogene TRBV3-2), the J gene TRBJ2-1; 12 bases are shared with TRBD2. After removal of 4 bases from V and 4 bases from J, the junction contained 11 bases not matched to a gene. Germline loops: CDR1 LGHDT, CDR2 YNNKEL (reference sequence). This CDR3 has 18 amino acids. CDR3 coding DNA: TGTGCCAGCAGCCCCCCCCAGACTAGCGGGGGACCTTACAATGAGCAGTTCTTC. It translates to CASSPPQTSGGPYNEQFF.

The rearrangement joins TRBV5-1 to TRBJ2-7, with 10 bases lining up with TRBD1. J gave up 6 bases and V 4 bases, and 7 bases lay outside the gene matches. Germline CDR1 SGHRS, CDR2 YFSETQ. CDR3 size: 14 residues. The CDR3 spells CASSADRGFPEQYF. The CDR3 DNA reads TGCGCCAGCAGCGCGGACAGGGGGTTTCCCGAGCAGTACTTC.

V usage is TRBV11-3 and J usage is TRBJ1-3; a weak D match, TRBD1 (6 bases). V was pared by 8 bases and J by 0 bases, with 11 bases between. Germline V CDR1 and CDR2: SGHNT, YENEEA. This CDR3 region has 14 residues. CDR3 sequence reads: CASSLGGSGNTIYF. The CDR3 region has the DNA TGTGCCAGCTCCTTAGGGGGCTCTGGAAACACCATATATTTT.

The chain combines TRBV12-3 or TRBV12-4 with TRBJ1-3; tentative D call: TRBD1 (6 bases). CDR3 size: 13 residues. Trimming stripped 6 bases from V and 7 bases from J, with 13 bases between. The CDR3 here is CASSADRWNTIYF. The CDR3 nucleotides are TGTGCCAGCAGCGCTGACAGGTGGAACACCATATATTTT.